The T cell receptor beta chain under discussion was sequenced for a study of shared clonotypes between healthy human individuals. On the study more broadly: Donor composition was a couple of women and a few men, aged 18 to 49. Whole-study findings and limits: Across a handful of donors, naive CD4 shared around 5.3%, naive CD8 around 3.5%, memory CD4 more than 2%, memory CD8 0.4% to 0.5%.

Positive CCR7 selection of CD45RO-negative cells yielded the naive CD8 cells, and terminally differentiated effector memory CD45RA+ cells were excluded. The authors ran the assay at deep level. Sequenced by immunoSEQ multiplex PCR; TCRdb stores in-frame clones only, minus some. The data show about 2.2 million clones, with just under 95% seen just once and roughly 1.7% held by the top ten. As to this clone: As yet, its antigen is unknown.

V was clipped by 2 bases and J by 6 bases; unmatched bases: 6. This CDR3 is built from 15 residues. From germline, CDR1 is GTSNPN and CDR2 SVGIG (reference sequence). The chain recombines TRBV30 with TRBJ2-1, with 11 bases aligning to TRBD2. The source is a man aged 18 to 30 in good health. Some clones in this sample may be carry-over from other donors' samples. Sequenced: naive CD8+ T cells from PBMCs. CDR3 region: CAWSLIAGGPNEQFF. The CDR3 bases are TGTGCCTGGAGTTTAATAGCGGGAGGGCCCAATGAGCAGTTCTTC.